A single sample is the source of the 18 T cell receptor beta chains below, sequenced in a study of Graves' ophthalmopathy and Graves' hyperthyroidism. Beta-chain TCR CDR3 regions were amplified from RNA transcripts. HTBI primers served in a first-round RT-PCR, which a second-round multiplex PCR followed. MiXCR was run by TCRdb on the multiplex PCR reads, yielding one entry per CDR3 protein. The table lists over a million distinct CDR3 sequences, less than 45% of them singletons. Sequencing was carried out using peripheral blood or thyroid tissue (not recorded which). The receptors come from an adult man with Graves' hyperthyroidism.

This clonotype was observed a single time. The chain joins TRBV2 to TRBJ2-5, with D perhaps matching TRBD1 or TRBD2 (5 bases each). Trimming cost V 8 bases and J 5 bases, with 21 bases left between them. Germline V CDR1 and CDR2: SNHLY, FYNNEI. The CDR3 spans 15 residues. As DNA, the CDR3 is TGTGCCAGCGGGGTGGCCCTCCGGGGCGCGGAGACCCAGTACTTC. It encodes CASGVALRGAETQYF.

The chain has TRBV29-1 and TRBJ2-1, with D hard to call. The CDR3 spans 13 residues. Germline V CDR1 and CDR2: SQVTM, ANQGSEA. V was pared by 0 bases and J by 5 bases, with 8 bases between. The CDR3 coding sequence is TGCAGCGTTGAAGAGGCTGGAGACAATGAGCAGTTCTTC. This gives the protein CSVEEAGDNEQFF.

This clonotype was seen many times. The chain carries TRBV15 and TRBJ1-5; TRBD1 might be the D (5 bases). Trimming took 0 bases from V and 2 from J, leaving 8 bases between them. CDR3 length: 15 amino acids. The V gene's germline CDR1 is LNHNV and CDR2 YYDKDF (reference sequence). CDR3 DNA: TGTGCCACCAGCAGAGATGTGGGGGGCAATCAGCCCCAGCATTTT. It specifies CATSRDVGGNQPQHF.

A note on this clonotype: The junction differs from germline at one of its ends, possibly a read error. The rearrangement joins TRBV6-6 to TRBJ2-7, with a tentative D call TRBD2 (6 bases). The germline CDR1 and CDR2 sequences are MNHNY and SVGAGI (reference sequence). CDR3 size: 13 residues. The CDR3 DNA reads TGTGCCAGCAGCCGGGATTCGGACTACGAGCAGCACTTC. As protein: CASSRDSDYEQHF.

The chain links TRBV30 to TRBJ1-1; no firm D call. V was cut by 0 bases and J by 6 bases, with 20 bases left in between. The CDR3 length is 16 residues. The germline V gene encodes CDR1 GTSNPN and CDR2 SVGIG (reference sequence). DNA for the CDR3: TGTGCCTGGAGTGTACTGTTCGGCCTCCCTGGATCTGAAGCTTTCTTT. Translating gives CAWSVLFGLPGSEAFF.

There are a few counts of this clonotype. The chain carries TRBV7-2 and TRBJ2-2, with 14 positions matching TRBD2. The CDR3 contains 18 residues. V lost 5 bases to trimming and J lost 9 bases; unmatched junction nucleotides: 14. Germline-derived CDR1 and CDR2 are SGHTA and FQGNSA. CDR3 sequence: CASSLRTSGRSGWRELFF. CDR3 bases: TGTGCCAGCAGCCTCCGGACTAGCGGGAGGTCGGGTTGGCGGGAGCTGTTTTTT.

Comments on this clonotype: One base away lies a much larger clone, so this may be a sequencing read error. The chain uses TRBV2 and TRBJ2-7; D ambiguous. Germline V CDR1 and CDR2: SNHLY, FYNNEI. The CDR3 length is 15 residues. The CDR3 is CAGSSDEYSNYEQYF. The CDR3 nucleotides are TGTGCCGGCAGCTCAGACGAATATAGCAATTACGAGCAGTACTTC.

This sequence joins TRBV11-2 and TRBJ2-2, with unresolved D. V lost 3 bases and J 3 bases, leaving 8 bases between the germline ends. Germline CDR1 reads SGHAT; CDR2 reads FQNNGV. The length of the CDR3 is 14 residues. The CDR3 spells CASSFRSYTGELFF. CDR3 coding DNA: TGTGCCAGCAGCTTCAGGAGTTACACCGGGGAGCTGTTTTTT.

The V and J genes are TRBV29-1 and TRBJ1-1; D remains ambiguous. The CDR3 consists of 15 residues. CDR1 and CDR2 from the germline V gene are SQVTM and ANQGSEA. The V end was cut by 7 bases, the J end by 7 bases, with 25 bases between. The CDR3 bases are TGCAGCGCAACCCCCAGCAGCTTATCTCGAAATGAAGCTTTCTTT. Encoded protein: CSATPSSLSRNEAFF. Drawing the rest from reference TRBV29-1 and TRBJ1-1, the complete variable domain is SAVISQKPSRDICQRGTSLTIQCQVDSQVTMMFWYRQQPGQSLTLIATANQGSEATYESGFVIDKFPISRPNLTFSTLTVSNMSPEDSSIYLCSATPSSLSRNEAFFGQGTRLTVV.

J is TRBJ2-5 and V is TRBV29-1; D gene ambiguous. V was trimmed by 3 bases and J by 5 bases, leaving 10 bases between them. This CDR3 comprises 12 residues. Germline CDR1 is SQVTM and CDR2 is ANQGSEA. The CDR3 loop is CSVDVDGETQYF. Written as DNA, the CDR3 is TGCAGCGTTGACGTGGACGGGGAGACCCAGTACTTC.

V is TRBV5-5 and J is TRBJ2-7; no definite D call. Germline CDR1 reads SGHKS; CDR2 reads YYEKEE (reference sequence). The V and J ends lost 2 bases and 3 bases respectively, with 15 bases between them. The CDR3 is 15 residues long. The CDR3 coding sequence is TGTGCCAGCAGCTTTATCGTTTGGGTTGGCTACGAGCAGTACTTC. Protein product: CASSFIVWVGYEQYF.

This clonotype occurred once. The DNA is omitted, as the CDR3 cannot be located on it reliably, and the CDR3 follows TCRdb's listing. The rearrangement links TRBV7-9 to TRBJ2-5; whether TRBD2, the table's D call, matches the DNA was not checked. The CDR3 totals 20 residues, both ends included. Germline V gene lookup returns CDR1 SEHNR and CDR2 FQNEAQ (reference sequence). CDR3 loop: CASSFTGGEGYTFGSGTQYF.

Worth noting for this clonotype: A much larger clone lies one base from this, so it may be a read error. The CDR3 DNA reads TGTGCCAGCAGTGAACAGGGAGGAGGGCGGTACGAGCAGTACTTC. Translation: CASSEQGGGRYEQYF. The rearrangement joins TRBV2 to TRBJ2-7; maybe TRBD2 (6 bases). The CDR3 runs 15 residues. Per the germline V gene, CDR1 is SNHLY and CDR2 is FYNNEI. Between the trimmed V and J ends, which lost 2 bases and 4 bases, there was a span of 15 bases.

About this clonotype: No conserved phenylalanine or tryptophan ends this CDR3, so it is likely a read error. The chain links TRBV10-2 to TRBJ2-5, with TRBD2 identical over 12 bases. Per germline, CDR1 WSHSY and CDR2 SAAADI. With 4 bases clipped from V and 3 bases from J, the junction kept 9 bases outside the gene matches. The CDR3 is 17 residues long. CDR3 loop: CASSAGLAGMFEETQYL. CDR3 in DNA: TGCGCCAGCAGTGCCGGACTAGCGGGAATGTTTGAAGAGACCCAGTACCTC.

Concerning this clonotype itself: Germline and junction disagree at one end, which may indicate a read error. The V gene is TRBV25-1, the J gene TRBJ2-7, with a tentative D call TRBD1 (5 bases). There are 13 residues in the CDR3. The germline V gene has CDR1 MGHDK and CDR2 SYGVNS. The CDR3 loop reads CASSDTGTYKQYF. The CDR3, as DNA: TGTGCCAGCAGTGACACAGGCACCTACAAGCAGTACTTC.

This clonotype was counted at least ten times. The chain carries TRBV20-1 and TRBJ1-5; D remains ambiguous. From germline, CDR1 is DFQATT and CDR2 SNEGSKA (reference sequence). The ends were cut back, 5 bases at V and 2 bases at J, with 1 base in the middle. The CDR3 loop spans 10 amino acids. The CDR3 loop reads CSAGNQPQHF. The CDR3 DNA reads TGCAGTGCTGGCAATCAGCCCCAGCATTTT.

As regards this clonotype: One end of the junction is discordant with germline, which a read error may explain. V gene TRBV20-1 combines with J gene TRBJ1-6; D is unresolved. The CDR3 totals 17 residues. CDR1 and CDR2 (germline): DFQATT, SNEGSKA (reference sequence). CDR3 bases: TGCAGTGCTAGAGATCTGGACGAGAGCTCCTATAATCCACCCCTCCACTTT. This translates into CSARDLDESSYNPPLHF.

Ten or more counts support this clonotype. The gene calls are TRBV20-1 and TRBJ1-6; 8 nucleotides agree with TRBD1. The CDR3 length is 15 residues. Germline assignment: CDR1 DFQATT and CDR2 SNEGSKA (reference sequence). With 6 bases clipped from V and 3 bases from J, the junction kept 7 bases outside the gene matches. CDR3 nucleotide sequence: TGCAGTGCACGGCCAGGGGGCGGCTATAATTCACCCCTCCACTTT. Encoded protein: CSARPGGGYNSPLHF.